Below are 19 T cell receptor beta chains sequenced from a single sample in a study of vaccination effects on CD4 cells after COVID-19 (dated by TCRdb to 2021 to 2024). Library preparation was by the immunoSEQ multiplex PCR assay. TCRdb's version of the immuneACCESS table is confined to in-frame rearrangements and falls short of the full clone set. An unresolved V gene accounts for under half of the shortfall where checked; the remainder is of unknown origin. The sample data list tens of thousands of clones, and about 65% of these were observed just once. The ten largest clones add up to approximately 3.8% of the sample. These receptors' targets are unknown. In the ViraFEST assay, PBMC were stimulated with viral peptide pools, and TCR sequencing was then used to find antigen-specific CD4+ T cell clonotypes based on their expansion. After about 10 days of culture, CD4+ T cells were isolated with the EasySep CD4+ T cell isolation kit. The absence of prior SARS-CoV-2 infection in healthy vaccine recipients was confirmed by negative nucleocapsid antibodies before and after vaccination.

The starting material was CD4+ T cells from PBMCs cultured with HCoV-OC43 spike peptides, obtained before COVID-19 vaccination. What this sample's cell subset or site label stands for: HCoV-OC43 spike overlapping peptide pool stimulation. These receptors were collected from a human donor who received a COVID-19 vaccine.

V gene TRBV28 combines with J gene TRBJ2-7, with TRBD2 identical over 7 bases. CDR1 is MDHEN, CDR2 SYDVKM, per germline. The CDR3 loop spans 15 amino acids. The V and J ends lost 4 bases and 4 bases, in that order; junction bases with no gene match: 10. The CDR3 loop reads CASSSMGGAGYEQYV. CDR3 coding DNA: TGTGCCAGCAGTTCCATGGGAGGGGCAGGTTACGAGCAGTACGTC.

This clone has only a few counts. CDR3 coding DNA: TGCGCCAGCAGCACCGGGACGGCGAACACCGGGGAGCTGTTTTTT. Residues: CASSTGTANTGELFF. The chain employs TRBV5-1 and TRBJ2-2; D is possibly TRBD1 or TRBD2 (5 bases each). V lost 4 bases to trimming and J lost 0 bases, with 10 bases between them. This CDR3 has 15 amino acids. Germline V gene lookup returns CDR1 SGHRS and CDR2 YFSETQ. The full variable domain, in which reference TRBV5-1 and TRBJ2-2 provide the parts outside the CDR3, is KAGVTQTPRYLIKTRGQQVTLSCSPISGHRSVSWYQQTPGQGLQFLFEYFSETQRNKGNFPGRFSGRQFSNSRSEMNVSTLELGDSALYLCASSTGTANTGELFFGEGSRLTVL.

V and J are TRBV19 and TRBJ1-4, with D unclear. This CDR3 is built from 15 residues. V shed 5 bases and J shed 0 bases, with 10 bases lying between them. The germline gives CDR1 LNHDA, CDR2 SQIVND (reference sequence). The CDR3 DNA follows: TGTGCCAGTAGTGGTGGCGATGCAACTAATGAAAAACTGTTTTTT. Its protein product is CASSGGDATNEKLFF.

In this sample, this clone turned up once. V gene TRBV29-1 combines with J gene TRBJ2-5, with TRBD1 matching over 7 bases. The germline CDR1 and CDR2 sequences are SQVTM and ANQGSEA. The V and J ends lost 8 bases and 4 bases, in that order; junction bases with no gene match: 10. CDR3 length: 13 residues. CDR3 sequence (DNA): TGCAGCCTGGGACAGTTCCCCCGAGAGACCCAGTACTTC. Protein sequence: CSLGQFPRETQYF.

CDR3 coding DNA: TGTGCCAGCGAGGAGATGGCCCCAACCGGGGAGCTGTTTTTT. Amino acids: CASEEMAPTGELFF. The genes are TRBV27 and TRBJ2-2; D uncertain. The CDR3 loop spans 14 amino acids. Trimming took off 8 bases at V and 5 bases at J, with 15 bases between the two ends. Germline V CDR1 and CDR2: MNHEY, SMNVEV (reference sequence).

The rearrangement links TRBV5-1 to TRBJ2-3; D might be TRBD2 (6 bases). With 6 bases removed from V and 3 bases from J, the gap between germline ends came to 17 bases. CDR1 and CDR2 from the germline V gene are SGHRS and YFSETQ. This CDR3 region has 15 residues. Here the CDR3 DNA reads TGCGCCAGCATACGTGGCGGGGTATCAACAGATACGCAGTATTTT. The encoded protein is CASIRGGVSTDTQYF. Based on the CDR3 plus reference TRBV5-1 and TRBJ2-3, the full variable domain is KAGVTQTPRYLIKTRGQQVTLSCSPISGHRSVSWYQQTPGQGLQFLFEYFSETQRNKGNFPGRFSGRQFSNSRSEMNVSTLELGDSALYLCASIRGGVSTDTQYFGPGTRLTVL.

The CDR3 region is CASSLGGSYGYTF. Here the CDR3 DNA reads TGTGCCAGCAGCTTAGGGGGATCGTATGGCTACACCTTC. This sequence joins TRBV7-8 and TRBJ1-2, with no clear D. The CDR3 sequence is 13 residues long. Per the germline V gene, CDR1 is SGHVS and CDR2 is FQNEAQ. V dropped 1 base and J dropped 5 bases, with 8 bases sitting between them.

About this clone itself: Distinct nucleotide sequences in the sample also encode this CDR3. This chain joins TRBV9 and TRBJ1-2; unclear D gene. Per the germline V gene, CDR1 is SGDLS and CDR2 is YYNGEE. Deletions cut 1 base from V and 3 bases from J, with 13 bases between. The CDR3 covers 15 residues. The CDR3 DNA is TGTGCCAGCAGCGTAACGGTCGGTGGGCACTATGGCTACACCTTC. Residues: CASSVTVGGHYGYTF.

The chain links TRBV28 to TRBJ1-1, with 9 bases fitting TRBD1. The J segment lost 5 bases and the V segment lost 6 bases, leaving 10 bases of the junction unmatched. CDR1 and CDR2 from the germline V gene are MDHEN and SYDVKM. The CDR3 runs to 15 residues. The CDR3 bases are TGTGCCAGCAGCAGTCCGGGACAGGGACGAACTGAAGCTTTCTTT. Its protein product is CASSSPGQGRTEAFF.

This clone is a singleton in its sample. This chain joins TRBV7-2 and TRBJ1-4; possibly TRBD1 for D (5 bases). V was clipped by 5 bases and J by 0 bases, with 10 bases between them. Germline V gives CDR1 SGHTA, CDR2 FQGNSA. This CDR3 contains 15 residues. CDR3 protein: CASSSGAATNEKLFF. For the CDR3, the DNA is TGTGCCAGCAGCAGCGGGGCAGCAACTAATGAAAAACTGTTTTTT. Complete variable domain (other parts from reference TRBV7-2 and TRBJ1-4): GAGVSQSPSNKVTEKGKDVELRCDPISGHTALYWYRQSLGQGLEFLIYFQGNSAPDKSGLPSDRFSAERTGGSVSTLTIQRTQQEDSAVYLCASSSGAATNEKLFFGSGTQLSVL.

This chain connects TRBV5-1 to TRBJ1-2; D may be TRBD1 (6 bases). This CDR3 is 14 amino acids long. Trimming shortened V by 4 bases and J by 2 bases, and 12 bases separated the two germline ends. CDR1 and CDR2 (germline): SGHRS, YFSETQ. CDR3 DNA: TGCGCCAGCAGCCCATCGGGACAAAACTATGGCTACACCTTC. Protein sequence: CASSPSGQNYGYTF.

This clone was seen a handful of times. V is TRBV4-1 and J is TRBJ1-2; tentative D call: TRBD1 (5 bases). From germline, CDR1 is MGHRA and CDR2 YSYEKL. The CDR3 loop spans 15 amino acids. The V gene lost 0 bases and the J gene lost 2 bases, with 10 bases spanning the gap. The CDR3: CASSQEGLTNYGYTF. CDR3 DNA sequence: TGCGCCAGCAGCCAAGAGGGACTTACGAACTATGGCTACACCTTC.

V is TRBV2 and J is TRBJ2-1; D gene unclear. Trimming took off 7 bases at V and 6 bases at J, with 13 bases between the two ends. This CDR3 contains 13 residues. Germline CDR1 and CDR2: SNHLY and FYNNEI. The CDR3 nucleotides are TGTGCCAGCACAGAGACATCGTCCAATGAGCAGTTCTTC. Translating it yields CASTETSSNEQFF.

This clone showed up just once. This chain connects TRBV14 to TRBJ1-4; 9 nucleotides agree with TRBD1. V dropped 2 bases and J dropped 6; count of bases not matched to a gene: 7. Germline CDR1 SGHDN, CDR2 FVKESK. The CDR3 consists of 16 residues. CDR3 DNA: TGTGCCAGCAGCCAACAACGGGACAGGGTGGATGAAAAACTGTTTTTT. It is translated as CASSQQRDRVDEKLFF.

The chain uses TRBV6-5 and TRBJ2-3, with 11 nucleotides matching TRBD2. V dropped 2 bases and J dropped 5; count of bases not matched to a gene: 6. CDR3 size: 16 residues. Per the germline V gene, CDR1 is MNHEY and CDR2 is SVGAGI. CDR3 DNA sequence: TGTGCCAGCAGTTACGGGGCTAGCGGGGGGCGAGATACGCAGTATTTT. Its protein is CASSYGASGGRDTQYF.

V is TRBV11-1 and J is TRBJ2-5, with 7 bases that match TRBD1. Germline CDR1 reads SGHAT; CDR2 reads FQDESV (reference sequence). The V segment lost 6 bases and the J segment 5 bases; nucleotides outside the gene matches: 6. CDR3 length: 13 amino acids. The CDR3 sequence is CASRFTGVETQYF. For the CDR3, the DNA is TGTGCCAGCAGGTTCACAGGGGTGGAGACCCAGTACTTC.

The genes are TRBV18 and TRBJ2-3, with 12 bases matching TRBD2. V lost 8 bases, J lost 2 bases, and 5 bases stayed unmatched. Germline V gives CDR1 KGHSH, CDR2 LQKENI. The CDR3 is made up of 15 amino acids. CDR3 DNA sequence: TGTGCCAGCCGAAGACTAGCGGGGGACACAGATACGCAGTATTTT. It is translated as CASRRLAGDTDTQYF.

CDR3 sequence reads: CATSRGGRIGDEQYV. CDR3 nucleotides: TGTGCCACCAGCAGAGGAGGACGCATAGGGGACGAGCAGTACGTC. The chain carries TRBV15 and TRBJ2-7; a weak D match, TRBD1 (5 bases). The V gene lost 1 base and the J gene lost 5 bases, with 15 bases spanning the gap. The CDR3 runs 15 residues. Germline CDR1 reads LNHNV; CDR2 reads YYDKDF (reference sequence).

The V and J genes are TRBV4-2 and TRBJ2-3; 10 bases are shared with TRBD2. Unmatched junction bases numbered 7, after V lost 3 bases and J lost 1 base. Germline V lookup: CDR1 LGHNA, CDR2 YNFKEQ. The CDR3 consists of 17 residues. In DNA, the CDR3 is TGTGCCAGCAGCCACTATTCCGGGACTAGCGGCACAGATACGCAGTATTTT. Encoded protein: CASSHYSGTSGTDTQYF.